Each of the 22 T cell receptor beta chains below was sequenced from the same sample in a study of shared clonotypes between healthy human individuals. Repertoires were generated with immunoSEQ multiplex PCR, while TCRdb's copy carries only in-frame clones and drops some. The sample records a few million clones, 85% to 95% being singletons. Sequencing used naive CD4+ T cells from PBMCs. The subset is: CD45RA+ positively selected. These receptors originate from a man aged 18 to 35 in good health. Some clones in this sample may be carry-over from other donors' samples.

This chain uses TRBV28 with TRBJ1-2, with TRBD1 matching over 9 bases. V shed 4 bases, J shed 5 bases, and the junction held 5 bases outside the gene matches. The CDR3 has 14 residues. In germline, CDR1 is MDHEN, CDR2 SYDVKM. CDR3 region: CASSSSGQGYGYTF. For the CDR3, the DNA is TGTGCCAGCAGTTCGTCGGGACAGGGTTATGGCTACACCTTC.

This clone has a handful of counts. At the DNA level, this CDR3 is encoded by other sequences in the same sample as well. The rearrangement uses TRBV7-9 and TRBJ1-2; no clear D gene. The CDR3 loop spans 13 amino acids. Trimming removed 1 base from V and 2 bases from J, with 5 bases in between. Per germline, CDR1 SEHNR and CDR2 FQNEAQ (reference sequence). DNA of the CDR3: TGTGCCAGCAGCTTAGGGCAGAACTATGGCTACACCTTC. Translated, it gives CASSLGQNYGYTF.

The chain carries TRBV18 and TRBJ1-4; no reliable D call. V was pared by 4 bases and J by 0 bases, with 15 bases between. CDR3 length: 17 amino acids. Germline V CDR1 and CDR2: KGHSH, LQKENI. Written as DNA, the CDR3 is TGTGCCAGCTCACTCCTCCCGGGTGGTGCAACTAATGAAAAACTGTTTTTT. Its protein is CASSLLPGGATNEKLFF.

V usage is TRBV7-9 and J usage is TRBJ2-2; D uncertain. The ends were cut back, 11 bases at V and 11 bases at J, with 15 bases in the middle. The CDR3 runs 11 residues. The germline gives CDR1 SEHNR, CDR2 FQNEAQ (reference sequence). This CDR3 is CAPQIRVELFF. The DNA for the CDR3 is TGTGCCCCCCAAATAAGGGTTGAGCTGTTTTTT. The full variable domain, completed using reference TRBV7-9 and TRBJ2-2, is DTGVSQNPRHKITKRGQNVTFRCDPISEHNRLYWYRQTLGQGPEFLTYFQNEAQLEKSRLLSDRFSAERPKGSFSTLEIQRTEQGDSAMYLCAPQIRVELFFGEGSRLTVL.

This clone appeared a single time. The chain uses TRBV6-5 and TRBJ2-2; the D call may be TRBD1 or TRBD2 (5 bases each). The CDR3 totals 14 residues. V was pared by 6 bases and J by 8 bases, with 16 bases between. Germline CDR1 reads MNHEY; CDR2 reads SVGAGI. DNA of the CDR3: TGTGCCAGCAGGAGGGGTCTTCAGGGAGGGGAGCTGTTTTTT. Translated: CASRRGLQGGELFF.

J is TRBJ2-3 and V is TRBV18; the D is unclear. The V end was cut by 3 bases, the J end by 3 bases, with 7 bases between. The CDR3 extends over 13 amino acids. Germline loops: CDR1 KGHSH, CDR2 LQKENI. CDR3 amino acids: CASSPVATDTQYF. CDR3 sequence (DNA): TGTGCCAGCTCACCGGTTGCAACAGATACGCAGTATTTT.

This clone was counted a single time. V is TRBV5-6 and J is TRBJ1-1; 9 nucleotides agree with TRBD1. Germline V lookup: CDR1 SGHDT, CDR2 YYEEEE. Unmatched junction bases numbered 12, after V lost 4 bases and J lost 2 bases. The CDR3 is 17 residues long. This CDR3 is CASSPLGQGRQNTEAFF. The CDR3, as DNA: TGTGCCAGCAGCCCCTTAGGACAGGGGCGACAAAACACTGAAGCTTTCTTT.

The J gene is TRBJ1-5, the V gene TRBV6-5; D remains unclear. V was pared by 5 bases and J by 1 base, with 6 bases between. CDR3 length: 13 amino acids. The germline V gene encodes CDR1 MNHEY and CDR2 SVGAGI. CDR3 nucleotide sequence: TGTGCCAGCAGTACCCACAGCAATCAGCCCCAGCATTTT. Residues: CASSTHSNQPQHF.

This chain links TRBV7-2 with TRBJ1-1; perhaps TRBD1 as D (6 bases). CDR3 length: 12 residues. The V end lost 1 base, the J end lost 8 bases, and 8 bases lay between the germline ends. Looked up from germline, CDR1 is SGHTA and CDR2 is FQGNSA. The CDR3 loop is CASSLDRGEAFF. CDR3 bases: TGTGCCAGCAGCTTAGATAGGGGGGAAGCTTTCTTT.

Concerning this clone: Other DNA sequences within the sample encode an identical CDR3. The chain links TRBV5-1 to TRBJ1-3; 8 bases line up with TRBD1. There are 14 residues in the CDR3. The V gene's germline CDR1 is SGHRS and CDR2 YFSETQ. V was clipped by 4 bases and J by 3 bases; unmatched bases: 3. The CDR3 DNA reads TGCGCCAGCAGCCCAGGGGGCGATGGAAACACCATATATTTT. It yields the protein CASSPGGDGNTIYF.

As to this clone: One end of the junction fails to match germline, which may point to a read error. The chain links TRBV29-1 to TRBJ2-7; D is tentatively TRBD1 or TRBD2 (5 bases each). The CDR3 runs 15 residues. The V gene's germline CDR1 is SQVTM and CDR2 ANQGSEA. DNA for the CDR3: TGCAGCGTTGAAGATCGGAGCGAGGGGACCTACGGGCAGTACTTC. This gives the protein CSVEDRSEGTYGQYF.

The chain carries TRBV28 and TRBJ2-7; D call uncertain. The CDR3 loop spans 14 amino acids. V was cut by 4 bases and J by 9 bases, with 19 bases left in between. Per the germline V gene, CDR1 is MDHEN and CDR2 is SYDVKM. Here the CDR3 reads CASSSVPSWSAQYF. In DNA, the CDR3 is TGTGCCAGCAGTTCCGTCCCCAGCTGGAGCGCGCAGTACTTC.

Comment on this clone: The sample carries other DNA sequences with the same CDR3. V and J are TRBV5-1 and TRBJ1-1, with TRBD1 as a possible D gene (5 bases). With 4 bases removed from V and 2 bases from J, the gap between germline ends came to 9 bases. This CDR3 contains 13 residues. Per the germline V gene, CDR1 is SGHRS and CDR2 is YFSETQ. As DNA, the CDR3 is TGCGCCAGCAGCAGCGGGACCAACACTGAAGCTTTCTTT. Its protein product is CASSSGTNTEAFF.

This chain joins TRBV19 and TRBJ1-5; TRBD1 matches at 7 bases. V was clipped by 5 bases and J by 3 bases; unmatched bases: 10. The length of the CDR3 is 16 residues. The germline V gene encodes CDR1 LNHDA and CDR2 SQIVND (reference sequence). The CDR3 DNA is TGTGCCAGTAGTCACAGGACAGGAACCATCAATCAGCCCCAGCATTTT. This codes for CASSHRTGTINQPQHF.

The chain has TRBV5-6 and TRBJ1-1, with 7 bases matching TRBD1. The CDR3 runs to 14 residues. The germline V gene encodes CDR1 SGHDT and CDR2 YYEEEE. V was pared by 2 bases and J by 1 base, with 2 bases of the junction left unmatched. CDR3 amino acids: CASSFGTENTEAFF. For the CDR3, the DNA is TGTGCCAGCAGCTTCGGGACAGAGAACACTGAAGCTTTCTTT.

J is TRBJ2-5 and V is TRBV4-3; D not resolved. Germline CDR1 is LGHNA and CDR2 is YSLEER. The CDR3 covers 13 residues. The V gene lost 4 bases and the J gene lost 5 bases, with 11 bases spanning the gap. Written as DNA, the CDR3 is TGCGCCAGCAGCCCAGGTACTGGGGAGACCCAGTACTTC. It is translated as CASSPGTGETQYF.

The J gene is TRBJ2-5, the V gene TRBV5-6; no firm D call. This CDR3 comprises 15 residues. Trimming pared 1 base from V and 4 bases from J, leaving 14 bases between. CDR1 and CDR2 from the germline V gene are SGHDT and YYEEEE. The CDR3 coding sequence is TGTGCCAGCAGCTTGAACTGGGCGCGCGGAGAGACCCAGTACTTC. Encoded protein: CASSLNWARGETQYF.

Comments on this clone: This CDR3 is also generated by other DNA sequences in the sample. The chain is built from TRBV20-1 and TRBJ2-3; unclear D gene. Per the germline V gene, CDR1 is DFQATT and CDR2 is SNEGSKA (reference sequence). V was clipped by 5 bases and J by 5 bases, with 5 bases between them. This CDR3 comprises 10 residues. Written as DNA, the CDR3 is TGCAGTGCTCCACGAGATACGCAGTATTTT. This codes for CSAPRDTQYF.

This clone appeared a few times. The chain carries TRBV18 and TRBJ1-5; D perhaps matches TRBD1 (6 bases). This CDR3 spans 16 amino acids. Germline V gene sequence: CDR1 KGHSH, CDR2 LQKENI. Trimming pared 4 bases from V and 1 base from J, leaving 14 bases between. The CDR3 loop is CASSQGQLSSNQPQHF. CDR3 nucleotide sequence: TGTGCCAGCTCACAAGGACAGCTATCAAGCAATCAGCCCCAGCATTTT.

This rearrangement joins TRBV28 to TRBJ1-2; D is unclear. This CDR3 spans 14 amino acids. Trimming took off 4 bases at V and 5 bases at J, with 14 bases between the two ends. The germline CDR1 and CDR2 sequences are MDHEN and SYDVKM. DNA for the CDR3: TGTGCCAGCAGTTCCTACCCCGCCACATATGGCTACACCTTC. This sequence encodes CASSSYPATYGYTF.

The chain couples TRBV2 to TRBJ1-2; the D is unclear. The ends were cut back, 2 bases at V and 4 bases at J, with 17 bases in the middle. Germline V gene lookup returns CDR1 SNHLY and CDR2 FYNNEI. The CDR3 is 16 amino acids. The CDR3 DNA is TGTGCCAGCAGTGAATTCTTCGGGGAGCGAGGCTATGGCTACACCTTC. Its translation: CASSEFFGERGYGYTF. The entire variable domain, with the rest obtained from reference TRBV2 and TRBJ1-2, is as follows: EPEVTQTPSHQVTQMGQEVILRCVPISNHLYFYWYRQILGQKVEFLVSFYNNEISEKSEIFDDQFSVERPDGSNFTLKIRSTKLEDSAMYFCASSEFFGERGYGYTFGSGTRLTVV.

About this clone: This same CDR3 is encoded by further DNA sequences in the sample. This chain uses TRBV19 with TRBJ2-7; D is uncertain. Germline V gene sequence: CDR1 LNHDA, CDR2 SQIVND (reference sequence). CDR3 size: 11 residues. V lost 3 bases and J lost 3, with 3 bases in between. The CDR3: CASSMDYEQYF. In nucleotides, the CDR3 is TGTGCCAGTAGTATGGACTACGAGCAGTACTTC.